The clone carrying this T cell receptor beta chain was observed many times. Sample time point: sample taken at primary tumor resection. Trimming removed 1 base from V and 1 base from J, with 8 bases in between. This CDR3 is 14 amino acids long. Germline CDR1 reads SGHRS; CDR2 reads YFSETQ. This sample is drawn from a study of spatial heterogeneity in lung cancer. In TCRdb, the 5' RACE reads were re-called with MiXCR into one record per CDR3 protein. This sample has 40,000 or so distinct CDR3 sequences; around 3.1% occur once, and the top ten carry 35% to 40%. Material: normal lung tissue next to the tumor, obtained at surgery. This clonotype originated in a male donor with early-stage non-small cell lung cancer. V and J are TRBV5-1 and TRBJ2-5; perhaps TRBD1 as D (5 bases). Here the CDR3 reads CASSLLQAQETQYF. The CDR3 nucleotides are TGCGCCAGCAGCTTGCTACAGGCCCAAGAGACCCAGTACTTC.